The TCR beta chain described here comes from a study of cytomegalovirus exposure and HLA in healthy donors. Study-level results: Roughly uniform sequencing depth across donors was assumed, possibly incorrectly. The authors considered a cluster of highly shared sequence variants likely to be a sequencing artifact.

Comment on this clone: Its target is unknown.

Healthy bone marrow donors made up the donor group. The CDR3 has 15 amino acids. V was pared by 2 bases and J by 0 bases, with 8 bases between. Germline V gene lookup returns CDR1 SEHNR and CDR2 FQNEAQ (reference sequence). Amplification used 60 Vbeta primers and 13 Jbeta primers. Original methodology: It was a later analysis that counted tens of millions of unique TCR beta chains, of which approximately 11 million were shared. Profiled with immunoSEQ multiplex PCR; TCRdb holds only in-frame clones, not every one. V and J calls and clone size are copied from that table; D and trimming were computed from the DNA. The repertoire consists of about 130,000 clones, with roughly 77% occurring once and the leading ten covering 5.3%.

Input material: PBMCs. The sequence derives from a man younger than 45 in good health and CMV-seronegative. This chain links TRBV7-9 with TRBJ2-1; no definite D call. The CDR3 coding sequence is TGTGCCAGCAGCTTATTCCTCAGCTCCTACAATGAGCAGTTCTTC. This gives the protein CASSLFLSSYNEQFF. Full variable domain (outside the CDR3, taken from reference TRBV7-9 and TRBJ2-1): DTGVSQNPRHKITKRGQNVTFRCDPISEHNRLYWYRQTLGQGPEFLTYFQNEAQLEKSRLLSDRFSAERPKGSFSTLEIQRTEQGDSAMYLCASSLFLSSYNEQFFGPGTRLTVL.